Each of the 19 T cell receptor beta chains below was sequenced from the same sample in a study of regulatory T cells in long-lasting Graves disease (dated by TCRdb to the early 2020s). Per the publication, the time point label means: persistent/refractory GD, antithyroid drugs over 5 years with positive TRAb. For both TCR sequencing and RNA sequencing, RNA was extracted from PBMCs using TRIzol. The library was produced with multiplex PCR. Data came from an Illumina HiSeq 4000. TCR beta libraries were built with iRepertoire HTBI primers and Arm-PCR amplification of CDR3 regions. TCRdb passed the public sequencing reads through fastp at Q25 and MiXCR, retaining productive beta sequences. Entries that share a CDR3 protein sequence are merged under the most common genes and DNA. This sample gives 700,000 or so distinct CDR3 sequences in total; roughly 30% of them show up just once. Of the sample, around 42% falls within the top ten clones.

This specimen consisted of peripheral blood mononuclear cells (PBMCs), obtained when the disease was refractory, from a patient treated with antithyroid drugs. The source is a female donor with Graves disease.

This clonotype occurred many times. The gene calls are TRBV12-3 or TRBV12-4 and TRBJ2-1, with 11 bases that match TRBD1. This CDR3 spans 17 amino acids. Trimming removed 1 base from V and 2 bases from J; junction bases left unmatched: 4. The CDR3: CASSLGRTGGAYNEQFF. The CDR3 DNA follows: TGTGCCAGCAGTTTAGGGAGGACAGGGGGCGCCTACAATGAGCAGTTCTTC.

This clonotype was observed a handful of times. The chain recombines TRBV19 with TRBJ1-2, with D hard to call. Per germline, CDR1 LNHDA and CDR2 SQIVND (reference sequence). Trimming left V 5 bases short and J 1 base short, with 8 bases between. The CDR3 has 13 residues. CDR3: CASSGVSNYGYTF. The CDR3 nucleotides are TGTGCCAGTAGTGGAGTGAGTAACTATGGCTACACCTTC.

The chain uses TRBV7-3 and TRBJ2-7; TRBD1 matches at 10 bases. This CDR3 is built from 15 residues. V trimming: 3 bases; J trimming: 4 bases; junction bases outside the gene matches: 6. The germline gives CDR1 SGHTA, CDR2 FQGTGA. This CDR3 reads CASSFNSDRGYEQYF. DNA of the CDR3: TGTGCCAGCAGCTTTAATTCGGACAGGGGGTACGAGCAGTACTTC.

There are a few counts of this clonotype. This sequence joins TRBV2 and TRBJ1-5; perhaps TRBD1 as D (6 bases). Trimming removed 3 bases from V and 0 bases from J, with 9 bases in between. There are 15 residues in the CDR3. The germline V gene has CDR1 SNHLY and CDR2 FYNNEI. The CDR3 spells CASSEGTTSNQPQHF. DNA for the CDR3: TGTGCCAGCAGTGAGGGGACAACTAGCAATCAGCCCCAGCATTTT.

This clonotype occurred many times. This chain links TRBV20-1 with TRBJ1-2; D unresolved. The CDR3 length is 12 residues. Per the germline V gene, CDR1 is DFQATT and CDR2 is SNEGSKA (reference sequence). V gave up 4 bases and J gave up 4 bases, with 10 bases separating them. The CDR3 nucleotides are TGCAGTGCTACGGCGAACAGCTATGGCTACACCTTC. This translates into CSATANSYGYTF.

This clonotype was found many times. The genes are TRBV3-1 and TRBJ2-5; 8 bases are a match to TRBD2. Trimming cost V 3 bases and J 5 bases; bases outside gene matches: 5. This CDR3 comprises 14 residues. Germline V gene data show CDR1 as LGHDT and CDR2 as YNNKEL (reference sequence). As DNA, the CDR3 is TGTGCCAGCAGCCAGACGGCGGGAGGTGAGACCCAGTACTTC. Its protein product is CASSQTAGGETQYF.

This chain links TRBV19 with TRBJ1-1, with D perhaps matching TRBD1 (5 bases). With 5 bases removed from V and 1 base from J, the gap between germline ends came to 11 bases. CDR3 length equals 14 residues. Germline V CDR1 and CDR2: LNHDA, SQIVND (reference sequence). The CDR3 coding sequence is TGTGCCAGTAGTTACCGACAGAAGAACACTGAAGCTTTCTTT. The encoded protein is CASSYRQKNTEAFF.

This clonotype appeared once. CDR3 region: CATQTGGGSNQPQHF. The DNA for the CDR3 is TGTGCCACCCAAACAGGGGGCGGGAGCAATCAGCCCCAGCATTTT. This chain joins TRBV6-1 and TRBJ1-5; 9 nucleotides align to TRBD1. This CDR3 is 15 amino acids long. CDR1 and CDR2 from the germline V gene are MNHNS and SASEGT. V trimming: 10 bases; J trimming: 1 base; junction bases outside the gene matches: 8.

J is TRBJ1-5 and V is TRBV20-1; TRBD1 aligns across 8 bases. V dropped 0 bases and J dropped 1; count of bases not matched to a gene: 11. Germline CDR1 is DFQATT and CDR2 is SNEGSKA (reference sequence). The CDR3 extends over 18 amino acids. The CDR3 coding sequence is TGCAGTGCTAGAGATTTCCAGGGGGCGTTTTCAAGCAATCAGCCCCAGCATTTT. This sequence encodes CSARDFQGAFSSNQPQHF.

This clonotype was observed a handful of times. The V call is TRBV12-3 or TRBV12-4, the J call TRBJ1-6; 7 bases map to TRBD1. J was trimmed by 9 bases and V by 5 bases; bases with no gene match: 10. CDR3 size: 15 residues. Here the CDR3 reads CASSDTGVLSSPLHF. The CDR3 DNA reads as TGTGCCAGCAGTGATACAGGGGTCCTGAGTTCACCCCTCCACTTT.

There are a few counts of this clonotype. The chain couples TRBV13 to TRBJ2-7, with 10 positions matching TRBD2. J gave up 4 bases and V 3 bases, and 3 bases lay outside the gene matches. CDR1 and CDR2 from the germline V gene are PRHDT and FYEKMQ (reference sequence). The CDR3 length is 14 residues. In DNA form, the CDR3 reads TGTGCCAGCAGCTTGGAACTAGCGGGGTACGAGCAGTACTTC. This sequence encodes CASSLELAGYEQYF. Filled out from reference TRBV13 and TRBJ2-7, the complete variable domain reads AAGVIQSPRHLIKEKRETATLKCYPIPRHDTVYWYQQGPGQDPQFLISFYEKMQSDKGSIPDRFSAQQFSDYHSELNMSSLELGDSALYFCASSLELAGYEQYFGPGTRLTVT.

Details on this clonotype: A much larger clonotype is one base distant, so this may be a read error. The rearrangement uses TRBV12-3 or TRBV12-4 and TRBJ2-7; TRBD2 agrees at 7 bases. The J segment lost 0 bases and the V segment lost 1 base, leaving 9 bases of the junction unmatched. The length of the CDR3 is 17 residues. The CDR3: CASSLVPGTITSYEQYF. CDR3 coding DNA: TGTGCCAGCAGTTTAGTCCCCGGGACTATTACCTCCTACGAGCAGTACTTC.

This clonotype turned up a few times. The chain combines TRBV6-1 with TRBJ1-1; D not resolved. The CDR3 spans 15 residues. Germline V gene data show CDR1 as MNHNS and CDR2 as SASEGT. Trimming took off 7 bases at V and 4 bases at J, with 19 bases between the two ends. This CDR3 is CASISSPVIGTEAFF. CDR3 nucleotides: TGTGCCAGCATCTCTTCCCCTGTGATCGGCACTGAAGCTTTCTTT.

V gene TRBV6-2 or TRBV6-3 combines with J gene TRBJ1-4, with D possibly matching TRBD1 (6 bases). Germline V gene data show CDR1 as MNHEY and CDR2 as SVGEGT. The V end was cut by 6 bases, the J end by 7 bases, with 18 bases between. There are 15 residues in the CDR3. CDR3 loop: CASRRRTGRPEKLFF. DNA of the CDR3: TGTGCCAGCAGACGCCGCACAGGGCGTCCTGAAAAACTGTTTTTT.

The V and J genes are TRBV28 and TRBJ1-5; possibly TRBD1 for D (6 bases). This CDR3 spans 13 amino acids. The germline V gene has CDR1 MDHEN and CDR2 SYDVKM. With 5 bases removed from V and 6 bases from J, the gap between germline ends came to 11 bases. CDR3 in DNA: TGTGCCAGCAGTACCACAGGGTTTCAGCCCCAGCATTTT. Its protein is CASSTTGFQPQHF.

This chain uses TRBV20-1 with TRBJ1-5; 7 bases align to TRBD1. The germline gives CDR1 DFQATT, CDR2 SNEGSKA (reference sequence). This CDR3 has 17 amino acids. V trimming: 0 bases; J trimming: 7 bases; junction bases outside the gene matches: 15. This CDR3 reads CSARDQTRGGAGQPQHF. The DNA of the CDR3 is TGCAGTGCTAGAGATCAGACGAGAGGGGGCGCAGGGCAGCCCCAGCATTTT.

The chain uses TRBV3-1 and TRBJ1-1; 9 bases are a match to TRBD1. Unmatched junction bases numbered 5, after V lost 5 bases and J lost 4 bases. Germline V gives CDR1 LGHDT, CDR2 YNNKEL (reference sequence). This CDR3 comprises 14 residues. The CDR3: CASSGLQGATEAFF. The DNA for the CDR3 is TGTGCCAGCAGCGGGCTACAGGGGGCCACTGAAGCTTTCTTT.

J is TRBJ2-2 and V is TRBV5-7; 7 bases match TRBD1. TRBV5-7 falls under the ORF class, with uncertain function. CDR3 length equals 15 residues. V shed 0 bases and J 7 bases; nucleotides not matched to a gene: 6. The CDR3 nucleotides are TGTGCCAGCAGCTTGGAGGGGGCGCGTAGCGGGGAGCTGTTTTTT. Protein sequence: CASSLEGARSGELFF.

The table lists this clonotype with a few counts. The chain is built from TRBV12-3 or TRBV12-4 and TRBJ2-6; D is possibly TRBD1 or TRBD2 (7 bases each). The CDR3 runs 19 residues. Trimming took off 6 bases at V and 1 base at J, with 22 bases between the two ends. The CDR3 region is CASSAPPRGGPSGANVLTF. As DNA, the CDR3 is TGTGCCAGCAGCGCCCCACCCAGGGGGGGTCCATCTGGGGCCAACGTCCTGACTTTC.